One sample yielded the 21 T cell receptor beta chains listed below, sequenced in a study of CD8+ T cells in alopecia areata. The treatment denotes: oral pan-JAK inhibitor, 5-10 mg twice daily. Once RNA had been extracted, it was reverse transcribed into cDNA to act as the sequencing template. Here immunoSEQ multiplex PCR was the method, and the copy in TCRdb shows in-frame clones only, minus some. The sample consists of around 190,000 clones, about 65% of them appearing once. The source material was CD4+ T cells sorted from blood, sampled around week 49, from a patient treated with tofacitinib. The source of these receptors is a human donor with alopecia areata.

The rearrangement links TRBV25-1 to TRBJ2-2, with no clear D. Trimming cost V 6 bases and J 6 bases, with 11 bases left between them. The CDR3 length is 13 residues. Germline V gene data show CDR1 as MGHDK and CDR2 as SYGVNS. CDR3 amino acids: CASRHTKAGELFF. CDR3 sequence (DNA): TGTGCCAGCAGACACACCAAGGCCGGGGAGCTGTTTTTT.

The V call is TRBV5-8, the J call TRBJ2-1; D is possibly TRBD1 or TRBD2 (5 bases each). The V end lost 4 bases, the J end lost 2 bases, and 16 bases lay between the germline ends. The CDR3 extends over 16 amino acids. Germline assignment: CDR1 SGHTS and CDR2 YDEGEE. The DNA of the CDR3 is TGTGCCAGCAGCATAACCAGGGACCCCACCTACAATGAGCAGTTCTTC. This gives the protein CASSITRDPTYNEQFF.

This clone was found a few times. The chain carries TRBV6-5 and TRBJ2-3; perhaps D is TRBD1 or TRBD2 (5 bases each). Germline V lookup: CDR1 MNHEY, CDR2 SVGAGI. The V end lost 2 bases, the J end lost 6 bases, and 6 bases lay between the germline ends. This CDR3 region has 12 residues. CDR3 residues: CASSYEGDTQYF. CDR3 sequence (DNA): TGTGCCAGCAGTTACGAGGGGGATACGCAGTATTTT.

The chain links TRBV11-2 to TRBJ2-7; the D gene is possibly TRBD2 (6 bases). V was pared by 1 base and J by 6 bases, with 19 bases between. Looked up from germline, CDR1 is SGHAT and CDR2 is FQNNGV. CDR3 size: 16 residues. CDR3 protein: CASSLVDPGVVGEQYF. The CDR3 nucleotides read TGTGCCAGCAGCTTAGTTGATCCGGGAGTTGTCGGCGAGCAGTACTTC.

The chain is built from TRBV4-3 and TRBJ2-5; no reliable D call. CDR1 is LGHNA, CDR2 YSLEER, per germline. This CDR3 spans 13 amino acids. V was cut by 2 bases and J by 5 bases, with 9 bases left in between. CDR3 loop: CASSQTSRETQYF. CDR3 in DNA: TGCGCCAGCAGCCAAACTTCACGGGAGACCCAGTACTTC.

V is TRBV6-5 and J is TRBJ2-7; D is undetermined. The germline gives CDR1 MNHEY, CDR2 SVGAGI. This CDR3 comprises 14 residues. The V end was cut by 5 bases, the J end by 2 bases, with 13 bases between. DNA of the CDR3: TGTGCCAGCAGTCAAAAGGGATCGGCCTACGAGCAGTACTTC. Its protein is CASSQKGSAYEQYF.

This clone has a handful of counts. The V and J genes are TRBV5-1 and TRBJ2-2, with 8 bases lining up with TRBD1. Germline CDR1 and CDR2: SGHRS and YFSETQ. V dropped 7 bases and J dropped 4; count of bases not matched to a gene: 9. The CDR3 covers 15 residues. The CDR3 reads CASGSRGPSTGELFF. CDR3 nucleotide sequence: TGCGCCAGCGGTAGCAGGGGGCCGAGCACCGGGGAGCTGTTTTTT.

The genes are TRBV29-1 and TRBJ1-1; a possible D gene is TRBD1 (5 bases). Germline CDR1 and CDR2: SQVTM and ANQGSEA. Trimming left V 5 bases short and J 10 bases short, with 17 bases between. The CDR3 length is 12 residues. CDR3 nucleotides: TGCAGCGTTCTAATAGGGGACTTCCGAGCTTTCTTT. Translation gives CSVLIGDFRAFF.

With respect to this clone: Distinct nucleotide sequences in the sample also encode this CDR3. This chain uses TRBV9 with TRBJ2-2; D unresolved. The CDR3 sequence is 12 residues long. V lost 0 bases and J lost 5, with 2 bases in between. CDR1 is SGDLS, CDR2 YYNGEE, per germline. For the CDR3, the DNA is TGTGCCAGCAGCGTAGGGACCGGGGAGCTGTTTTTT. Its translation is CASSVGTGELFF.

The chain joins TRBV29-1 to TRBJ1-1, with D uncertain. CDR3 length equals 12 residues. The germline V and J ends were trimmed by 4 bases and 1 base, with 7 bases remaining between them. CDR1 is SQVTM and CDR2 is ANQGSEA in the germline V gene. The CDR3, as DNA: TGCAGCGTTGTCACGCCGAACACTGAAGCTTTCTTT. Translated: CSVVTPNTEAFF.

This clone has only a few counts. The chain is built from TRBV14 and TRBJ1-4; 8 bases line up with TRBD1. This CDR3 has 14 residues. V shed 1 base and J 8 bases; nucleotides not matched to a gene: 3. Germline V CDR1 and CDR2: SGHDN, FVKESK. As DNA, the CDR3 is TGTGCCAGCAGCCAAGTTGGGACAGGAGAAAAACTGTTTTTT. It codes for CASSQVGTGEKLFF.

The chain links TRBV25-1 to TRBJ2-1; 12 positions agree with TRBD1. The V gene end was trimmed by 3 bases and the J gene end by 7 bases; junction bases not matched to a gene: 7. The germline CDR1 and CDR2 sequences are MGHDK and SYGVNS. This CDR3 comprises 16 residues. This chain's CDR3 is CASSDTPGQGANEQFF. For the CDR3, the DNA is TGTGCCAGCAGTGACACACCGGGACAGGGGGCAAATGAGCAGTTCTTC.

The rearrangement links TRBV5-1 to TRBJ2-3, with TRBD2 as a possible D gene (6 bases). The CDR3 covers 14 residues. CDR1 and CDR2 from the germline V gene are SGHRS and YFSETQ. V lost 5 bases and J lost 1, with 11 bases in between. The CDR3 DNA reads as TGCGCCAGCAGAGCGGGCCTGGGCACAGATACGCAGTATTTT. Translated, it gives CASRAGLGTDTQYF.

The genes are TRBV29-1 and TRBJ1-1; TRBD1 is a possible D gene (6 bases). V lost 6 bases to trimming and J lost 11 bases, with 13 bases between them. This CDR3 has 10 residues. The germline CDR1 and CDR2 sequences are SQVTM and ANQGSEA. Here the CDR3 DNA reads TGCAGCGTCAGTAGGGGGATGGCTTTCTTT. It is translated as CSVSRGMAFF.

This clone was recorded once. The chain is built from TRBV5-6 and TRBJ2-7; D call uncertain. V gave up 5 bases and J gave up 3 bases, with 18 bases separating them. Germline V lookup: CDR1 SGHDT, CDR2 YYEEEE. This CDR3 is 15 amino acids long. In DNA, the CDR3 is TGTGCCAGCAGGGGCTGGATTACCACCGGCTACGAGCAGTACTTC. This sequence encodes CASRGWITTGYEQYF.

This chain connects TRBV2 to TRBJ1-5; 7 nucleotides match TRBD1. Germline-derived CDR1 and CDR2 are SNHLY and FYNNEI. V shed 6 bases and J 3 bases; nucleotides not matched to a gene: 8. CDR3 length: 15 amino acids. In DNA, the CDR3 is TGTGCCAGCAGCAAAGAGGGGACAGACAATCAGCCCCAGCATTTT. Translation gives CASSKEGTDNQPQHF.

CDR3 coding DNA: TGTGCCAGCAGCTTAGCTTACAGGCGCACAGATACGCAGTATTTT. The encoded protein is CASSLAYRRTDTQYF. The chain uses TRBV7-9 and TRBJ2-3; TRBD1 is a possible D gene (5 bases). V was pared by 0 bases and J by 1 base, with 8 bases between. Germline V gene lookup returns CDR1 SEHNR and CDR2 FQNEAQ (reference sequence). The CDR3 has 15 residues.

The V call is TRBV30, the J call TRBJ2-3; D unclear. The CDR3 is 15 amino acids. The germline V and J ends were trimmed by 0 bases and 5 bases, with 15 bases remaining between them. Germline lookup yields CDR1 GTSNPN and CDR2 SVGIG (reference sequence). CDR3 nucleotide sequence: TGTGCCTGGAGTGTACTTCTGAACCCCCAAGATACGCAGTATTTT. It translates to CAWSVLLNPQDTQYF.

The chain's CDR3 is CAWGYSDRRSEAFF. For the CDR3, the DNA is TGTGCCTGGGGCTACAGCGACAGGCGAAGTGAAGCTTTCTTT. The chain is built from TRBV30 and TRBJ1-1; D perhaps matches TRBD1 (6 bases). There are 14 residues in the CDR3. Germline CDR1 reads GTSNPN; CDR2 reads SVGIG (reference sequence). Deletions cut 5 bases from V and 7 bases from J, with 20 bases between.

Note on this clone: Other DNA sequences within the sample encode an identical CDR3. The gene calls are TRBV29-1 and TRBJ2-6; D not certain. Between the trimmed V and J ends, which lost 5 bases and 0 bases, there was a span of 5 bases. CDR3 length: 13 residues. Germline V gene data show CDR1 as SQVTM and CDR2 as ANQGSEA. The CDR3 bases are TGCAGCGTTAGGGACTCTGGGGCCAACGTCCTGACTTTC. Translating it yields CSVRDSGANVLTF.

The chain recombines TRBV29-1 with TRBJ1-4; D possibly corresponds to TRBD1 (5 bases). The CDR3 has 13 residues. Germline CDR1 is SQVTM and CDR2 is ANQGSEA. V lost 6 bases and J 5 bases, leaving 13 bases between the germline ends. This chain's CDR3 is CSVKWDRNEKLFF. As DNA, the CDR3 is TGCAGCGTCAAATGGGACCGCAATGAAAAACTGTTTTTT.